This TCR beta chain was found in a study of high-grade serous ovarian cancer treatment subgroups. Unmatched junction bases numbered 7, after V lost 9 bases and J lost 4 bases. Germline V CDR1 and CDR2: LNHDA, SQIVND (reference sequence). This CDR3 contains 13 residues. Tumor tissue was taken before any definitive surgery or chemotherapy was given. The data were produced by immunoSEQ multiplex PCR, yet TCRdb's version contains in-frame clones alone and is incomplete. The sample lists around 8,000 clones, approximately 62% occurring once. In its sample, this clone was seen a few times. This chain uses TRBV19 with TRBJ2-7; 9 positions match TRBD2. This TCR derives from a human donor with high-grade serous ovarian cancer. Sample: tumor tissue. CDR3 amino acids: CASFWAGGYEQYF. CDR3 sequence (DNA): TGTGCCAGCTTCTGGGCGGGAGGGTACGAGCAGTACTTC.